Below, 21 T cell receptor beta chains from the same sample are listed, as sequenced in a study of blood T cell repertoires in COVID-19 (dated by TCRdb to about 2020). The library relied on the immunoSEQ multiplex PCR assay. TCRdb stores this immuneACCESS table with in-frame sequences only. Part of the clones is absent; in the studies checked, under half of the shortfall reflects unresolved V genes, and no reason is known for the rest. The sample records about 280,000 clones, approximately 82% of which are singletons. 4.5% to 6% of the sample goes to the ten largest clones. The sample taken for sequencing was PBMCs or T cells enriched from blood (not recorded which). These receptor sequences come from a man aged 35-49 years who had been exposed to COVID-19.

This clone appeared a single time. The genes are TRBV3-1 (or the pseudogene TRBV3-2) and TRBJ1-5; no clear D. CDR3 length equals 14 residues. V lost 0 bases and J lost 6, with 9 bases in between. The germline V gene encodes CDR1 LGHDT and CDR2 YNNKEL (reference sequence). The CDR3 DNA sequence: TGTGCCAGCAGCCAAGAAAAAGCTACTCAGCCCCAGCATTTT. It yields the protein CASSQEKATQPQHF.

This clone was seen just once. The chain carries TRBV27 and TRBJ2-7; 9 positions match TRBD2. The length of the CDR3 is 13 residues. Germline V gives CDR1 MNHEY, CDR2 SMNVEV (reference sequence). Trimming at V came to 6 bases and at J to 9 bases, leaving 9 bases not matched to a gene. The CDR3 here is CASSGGTSWSQYF. CDR3 DNA: TGTGCCAGCAGCGGCGGGACTAGCTGGTCGCAGTACTTC.

The V and J genes are TRBV7-6 and TRBJ2-2; D may be TRBD1 (7 bases). Germline loops: CDR1 SGHVS, CDR2 FNYEAQ. Trimming took off 3 bases at V and 4 bases at J, with 9 bases between the two ends. The CDR3 loop spans 14 amino acids. CDR3 region: CASSLEGATGELFF. The CDR3 DNA sequence: TGTGCCAGCAGCTTGGAGGGGGCCACCGGGGAGCTGTTTTTT.

V and J are TRBV6-5 and TRBJ1-6; 7 bases are a match to TRBD1. V lost 6 bases, J lost 6 bases, and 5 bases stayed unmatched. CDR3 size: 14 residues. Germline CDR1 reads MNHEY; CDR2 reads SVGAGI. CDR3 nucleotides: TGTGCCAGCAGGGCCGACAGGGCTAATTCACCCCTCCACTTT. This sequence encodes CASRADRANSPLHF.

The V call is TRBV29-1, the J call TRBJ1-2, with 7 bases lining up with TRBD1. Germline lookup yields CDR1 SQVTM and CDR2 ANQGSEA. There are 14 residues in the CDR3. With V trimmed by 0 bases and J by 5 bases, 6 bases remained unmatched. Here the CDR3 DNA reads TGCAGCGTTGAAGAAGGAGAACAGGGGTATGGCTACACCTTC. It encodes CSVEEGEQGYGYTF.

The rearrangement joins TRBV11-2 to TRBJ2-4, with D possibly TRBD1 on 6 matching bases. The CDR3 extends over 18 amino acids. CDR1 is SGHAT and CDR2 is FQNNGV in the germline V gene. Trimming pared 4 bases from V and 1 base from J, leaving 20 bases between. The CDR3 here is CASSSARLQGRAKNIQYF. CDR3 nucleotide sequence: TGTGCCAGCAGCTCAGCCAGATTACAGGGACGGGCCAAAAACATTCAGTACTTC.

The chain joins TRBV4-1 to TRBJ2-1, with 7 bases lining up with TRBD2. V shed 0 bases and J 12 bases; nucleotides not matched to a gene: 14. Per germline, CDR1 MGHRA and CDR2 YSYEKL. This CDR3 region has 16 residues. The CDR3 sequence: CASSQDFAGVVGRQFF. For the CDR3, the DNA is TGCGCCAGCAGCCAAGATTTCGCGGGAGTTGTCGGTCGGCAGTTCTTC.

This clone has just a few counts. In DNA form, the CDR3 reads TGTGCCAGTAGTATGGGAGTACACTCCTACGAGCAGTACTTC. The encoded protein is CASSMGVHSYEQYF. The rearrangement links TRBV19 to TRBJ2-7, with D perhaps matching TRBD2 (5 bases). Germline CDR1 is LNHDA and CDR2 is SQIVND (reference sequence). The CDR3 has 14 residues. Trimming pared 3 bases from V and 0 bases from J, leaving 9 bases between. Complete variable domain (other parts from reference TRBV19 and TRBJ2-7): DGGITQSPKYLFRKEGQNVTLSCEQNLNHDAMYWYRQDPGQGLRLIYYSQIVNDFQKGDIAEGYSVSREKKESFPLTVTSAQKNPTAFYLCASSMGVHSYEQYFGPGTRLTVT.

The rearrangement joins TRBV12-2 to TRBJ2-3; the D call in the table, TRBD2, was not verified against the DNA. TRBV12-2 is flagged as a pseudogene. The CDR3 totals 12 residues. The chain's CDR3 is CASHGRGDTQYF. DNA for the CDR3: TGTGCAAGCCACGGACGGGGAGATACGCAGTATTTT.

The chain carries TRBV19 and TRBJ2-7; no clear D. The germline V gene has CDR1 LNHDA and CDR2 SQIVND (reference sequence). Deletions cut 4 bases from V and 0 bases from J, with 19 bases between. This CDR3 has 17 amino acids. CDR3 coding DNA: TGTGCCAGTAGTACCACCATCTCCTTAAGGAGCTCCTACGAGCAGTACTTC. It translates to CASSTTISLRSSYEQYF.

V gene TRBV5-4 combines with J gene TRBJ2-5, with 10 positions matching TRBD2. V lost 1 base and J lost 3; bases outside the gene matches: 3. CDR1 is SGHNT, CDR2 YYREEE, per germline (reference sequence). The CDR3 length is 15 residues. CDR3 sequence reads: CASSLTSGIEETQYF. DNA for the CDR3: TGTGCCAGCAGCTTGACTAGCGGGATAGAAGAGACCCAGTACTTC.

This chain uses TRBV2 with TRBJ2-7, with a possible D match to TRBD2 (6 bases). The V and J ends lost 2 bases and 4 bases respectively, with 12 bases between them. The CDR3 has 14 residues. CDR1 is SNHLY and CDR2 is FYNNEI in the germline V gene. CDR3: CASSERDGGYEQYF. CDR3 DNA: TGTGCCAGCAGTGAAAGAGACGGGGGTTACGAGCAGTACTTC.

This rearrangement joins TRBV28 to TRBJ1-5; possible D gene TRBD1, 6 bases. The CDR3 runs 14 residues. Germline V gives CDR1 MDHEN, CDR2 SYDVKM. Trimming took 8 bases from V and 11 from J, leaving 22 bases between them. CDR3 loop: CASHLTGKIKAQHF. Written as DNA, the CDR3 is TGTGCCAGCCATTTGACAGGCAAGATCAAGGCCCAGCATTTT.

The V gene is TRBV5-4, the J gene TRBJ1-5; TRBD1 matches at 8 bases. The V gene's germline CDR1 is SGHNT and CDR2 YYREEE (reference sequence). V dropped 0 bases and J dropped 0; count of bases not matched to a gene: 5. CDR3 size: 17 residues. CDR3 in DNA: TGTGCCAGCAGCTTGGACAGGGGGTCGAATAGCAATCAGCCCCAGCATTTT. Translation: CASSLDRGSNSNQPQHF.

This chain uses TRBV30 with TRBJ2-7; 12 nucleotides agree with TRBD1. V lost 6 bases, J lost 7 bases, and 13 bases stayed unmatched. This CDR3 is 15 amino acids long. Germline V lookup: CDR1 GTSNPN, CDR2 SVGIG (reference sequence). The CDR3 nucleotides read TGTGCCTGCACGGAGATCGGGACAGGGGGCGGTGAGCAGTACTTC. This sequence encodes CACTEIGTGGGEQYF.

The CDR3 region has the DNA TGTGCCAGCAGCTTTCCGGGACACCCGAAGAAGCGGCTTAAAGAGACCCAGTACTTC. This translates into CASSFPGHPKKRLKETQYF. This chain connects TRBV12-1 to TRBJ2-5; TRBD1, the table's D call, lacks a check against the DNA. TRBV12-1 is tagged as a pseudogene. The CDR3 runs to 19 residues.

This sequence joins TRBV4-2 and TRBJ2-2; D is perhaps TRBD1 (8 bases). Trimming left V 4 bases short and J 8 bases short, with 17 bases between. This CDR3 contains 15 residues. CDR1 and CDR2 from the germline V gene are LGHNA and YNFKEQ. In nucleotides, the CDR3 is TGTGCCAGCAGCCTTGGTACAGGGGGAGGGGGGGAGCTGTTTTTT. Protein sequence: CASSLGTGGGGELFF.

The CDR3 spells CASSPPRGRERYTGELFF. The CDR3 DNA sequence: TGTGCCAGCAGCCCCCCAAGAGGGCGGGAGAGGTACACCGGGGAGCTGTTTTTT. This chain links TRBV28 with TRBJ2-2; 7 nucleotides agree with TRBD2. The CDR3 loop spans 18 amino acids. The germline V gene encodes CDR1 MDHEN and CDR2 SYDVKM. The J segment lost 3 bases and the V segment lost 6 bases, leaving 16 bases of the junction unmatched.

This chain uses TRBV24-1 with TRBJ2-4; maybe TRBD2 (5 bases). The CDR3 covers 14 residues. Deletions cut 5 bases from V and 5 bases from J, with 12 bases between. From germline, CDR1 is KGHDR and CDR2 SFDVKD. The CDR3 DNA reads as TGTGCCACCAGTGTTTCGGCTAGCCAAAACATTCAGTACTTC. It yields the protein CATSVSASQNIQYF.

The V gene is TRBV15, the J gene TRBJ2-3; tentatively, D is TRBD2 (5 bases). Germline lookup yields CDR1 LNHNV and CDR2 YYDKDF (reference sequence). V shed 0 bases and J shed 9 bases, with 10 bases lying between them. This CDR3 has 13 residues. This CDR3 reads CATSRDRGFTQYF. CDR3 bases: TGTGCCACCAGCAGAGATCGAGGGTTCACGCAGTATTTT.

The V and J genes are TRBV30 and TRBJ2-7; tentative D call: TRBD2 (5 bases). Trimming stripped 4 bases from V and 2 bases from J, with 12 bases between. The germline gives CDR1 GTSNPN, CDR2 SVGIG (reference sequence). This CDR3 spans 13 amino acids. CDR3 sequence (DNA): TGTGCCTGGAAGTTTGTCGGGACCTACGAGCAGTACTTC. It is translated as CAWKFVGTYEQYF.